Listed below are T cell receptor beta chains from one sample, sequenced in a study of identical twins. TCRdb redid the calling of the 5' RACE reads with MiXCR, one entry per CDR3 protein. The table includes hundreds of thousands of distinct CDR3 sequences, approximately 6.1% detected once. Specimen: naive T cells sorted from blood. The receptors were gathered from a man aged 18 to 30 in good health. CDR3s include the opening cysteine and the closing phenylalanine or tryptophan. The D gene is left open where the match is weak. The size field is filled for only some rows; it gives once, few, many or a size class.

TRBJ2-3 | few | 13 | - | TRBV6-5 | CASSYSSGYTQYF | TGTGCCAGCAGTTACTCGTCAGGGTATACGCAGTATTTT
TRBJ2-1 | many | 15 | - | TRBV20-1 | CSARDGGTPYNEQFF | TGCAGTGCTAGAGATGGTGGGACTCCCTACAATGAGCAGTTCTTC
TRBJ2-2 | many | 12 | - | TRBV20-1 | CSLPGVTGELFF | TGCAGCCTCCCGGGGGTCACCGGGGAGCTGTTTTTT
TRBJ2-2 | - | 14 | - | TRBV7-6 | CASSSVGDPGELFF | TGTGCCAGCAGCTCAGTTGGTGACCCCGGGGAGCTGTTTTTT
TRBJ2-7 | many | 17 | - | TRBV28 | CASSFRRDTGATYEQYF | TGTGCCAGCAGTTTCCGCAGAGACACGGGAGCTACCTACGAGCAGTACTTC
TRBJ2-1 | few | 17 | TRBD1 | TRBV14 | CASSPLFGTGKDNEQFF | TGTGCCAGCAGCCCCCTGTTTGGGACAGGGAAGGACAATGAGCAGTTCTTC
TRBJ2-5 | many | 12 | - | TRBV29-1 | CSVSRDQETQYF | TGCAGCGTTAGCAGAGACCAAGAGACCCAGTACTTC
TRBJ2-7 | - | 12 | - | TRBV29-1 | CSAGGRGNEQYF | TGCAGCGCTGGGGGCCGGGGGAACGAGCAGTACTTC
TRBJ2-3 | many | 15 | - | TRBV4-1 | CASSQVGVSTDTQYF | TGCGCCAGCAGCCAAGTTGGGGTGAGCACAGATACGCAGTATTTT
TRBJ2-3 | many | 17 | - | TRBV7-2 | CASSARLGGPSTDTQYF | TGTGCCAGCAGCGCAAGACTAGGCGGGCCAAGCACAGATACGCAGTATTTT
TRBJ1-5 | few | 14 | - | TRBV6-1 | CASSEAGVYQPQHF | TGTGCCAGCAGTGAAGCGGGGGTATATCAGCCCCAGCATTTT
TRBJ2-1 | many | 11 | - | TRBV30 | CAWKVVSEQFF | TGTGCCTGGAAGGTTGTAAGTGAGCAGTTCTTC
TRBJ2-5 | few | 15 | - | TRBV5-1 | CASSLQRPTQETQYF | TGCGCCAGCAGCTTGCAGAGGCCCACCCAAGAGACCCAGTACTTC